This TCR beta chain was recorded in a study of tumor-infiltrating lymphocytes in primary liver carcinoma. Study results and caveats: Tumor region pairs showed greater overlap than either tumor-adjacent or tumor-blood pairs did.

The CDR3 contains 14 residues. Germline CDR1 SQVTM, CDR2 ANQGSEA. Starting material for RNA and DNA co-extraction consisted of about 17-32 mg of unsorted bulk tissue. As for this clonotype: The antigen is not known. A read error may account for a junction end that differs from germline.

The investigators made TCR beta cDNA from roughly 0.55 ug total RNA, using a constant-region primer. Three rounds of nested multiplex PCR with slightly modified ARM-PCR produced TCR beta libraries. Both of the initial two PCR rounds ran for around 9 cycles and employed TRBV1-TRBV30 forward primers alongside a C-beta reverse primer. TCRdb analysed the multiplex PCR reads with MiXCR anew, one entry per CDR3 protein. The data hold about 200,000 distinct CDR3 sequences, with about 85% observed a single time. The sample taken for sequencing was tumor tissue from primary liver carcinoma. This TCR came from a man aged 40-50 years with primary liver carcinoma and hepatitis B virus infection. V and J are TRBV29-1 and TRBJ2-3; 7 positions match TRBD1. This chain's CDR3 is CSVERIGGTDRQYF. CDR3 nucleotides: TGCAGCGTGGAAAGGATAGGGGGCACAGATAGGCAGTATTTT.